This entry lists 22 T cell receptor beta chains sequenced from one sample in a study of CXCR3-negative and CXCR3-positive naive CD8 T cells. Points from the study as a whole: For CXCR3-positive naive cells, TRB CDR3s were more hydrophobic than those of CXCR3-negative naive cells.

UMI labels and 5' RACE were used to prepare the TRB cDNA libraries. TCRdb re-called the 5' RACE reads; every CDR3 protein appears as one record, without DNA. The table lists about 150,000 distinct CDR3 sequences, with 0.45% to 0.6% in the top ten. These receptors lack a known antigen. The sequenced material came from naive CXCR3+ CD8+ T cells from blood. The subset here: CD45RO-CCR7+CD27+CD95- naive CD8+ T cells expressing CXCR3 (TNR3+). Source of these receptors: a human donor in good health. Some clones in this sample may be carry-over from other donors' samples.

V and J are TRBV28 and TRBJ2-5; the TCRdb D gene call, TRBD2, has no DNA to confirm it. Germline V gene sequence: CDR1 MDHEN, CDR2 SYDVKM. This CDR3 comprises 14 residues. The CDR3 here is CASSLAGVYETQYF.

The V and J genes are TRBV2 and TRBJ2-2; the D call of TRBD1 rests on TCRdb alone, since no DNA is present to check it. The germline V gene encodes CDR1 SNHLY and CDR2 FYNNEI. The CDR3 runs 16 residues. The CDR3: CASSDPDSQNTGELFF. Full variable domain (outside the CDR3, taken from reference TRBV2 and TRBJ2-2): EPEVTQTPSHQVTQMGQEVILRCVPISNHLYFYWYRQILGQKVEFLVSFYNNEISEKSEIFDDQFSVERPDGSNFTLKIRSTKLEDSAMYFCASSDPDSQNTGELFFGEGSRLTVL.

This sequence joins TRBV28 and TRBJ2-5; TCRdb's D call, TRBD1, is unchecked because there is no DNA. There are 14 residues in the CDR3. Germline CDR1 reads MDHEN; CDR2 reads SYDVKM. The CDR3 sequence: CASSPGRIQETQYF. Variable domain in full (rest from reference TRBV28 and TRBJ2-5): DVKVTQSSRYLVKRTGEKVFLECVQDMDHENMFWYRQDPGLGLRLIYFSYDVKMKEKGDIPEGYSVSREKKERFSLILESASTNQTSMYLCASSPGRIQETQYFGPGTRLLVL.

V and J are TRBV5-1 and TRBJ2-1; checking the TCRdb D call of TRBD1 is not possible without DNA. The CDR3 extends over 14 amino acids. Germline assignment: CDR1 SGHRS and CDR2 YFSETQ. This CDR3 reads CASSLAGREREQFF.

This chain uses TRBV28 with TRBJ2-5. This CDR3 has 12 amino acids. CDR1 MDHEN and CDR2 SYDVKM come from the germline V gene. The CDR3 region is CASSLSSETQYF.

The genes are TRBV7-9 and TRBJ2-7. Per germline, CDR1 SEHNR and CDR2 FQNEAQ (reference sequence). This CDR3 has 14 residues. The CDR3 sequence: CASSLVGFGYEQYF. Full variable domain (outside the CDR3, taken from reference TRBV7-9 and TRBJ2-7): DTGVSQNPRHKITKRGQNVTFRCDPISEHNRLYWYRQTLGQGPEFLTYFQNEAQLEKSRLLSDRFSAERPKGSFSTLEIQRTEQGDSAMYLCASSLVGFGYEQYFGPGTRLTVT.

The chain joins TRBV27 to TRBJ1-2. CDR1 is MNHEY and CDR2 is SMNVEV in the germline V gene (reference sequence). The CDR3 loop spans 16 amino acids. The CDR3 protein is CASSTVYGELGYGYTF.

The chain uses TRBV27 and TRBJ2-3; lacking DNA, the TRBD1 call made by TCRdb goes unchecked. Per germline, CDR1 MNHEY and CDR2 SMNVEV (reference sequence). The CDR3 consists of 18 residues. The CDR3 is CAAYPGTGVLYPTDTQYF.

The chain carries TRBV11-3 and TRBJ2-1; TCRdb's D call, TRBD2, is unchecked because there is no DNA. Looked up from germline, CDR1 is SGHNT and CDR2 is YENEEA. The CDR3 covers 17 residues. CDR3 in amino acids: CASSLDRERARYNEQFF.

V is TRBV10-2 and J is TRBJ1-2; TCRdb gives TRBD1 as the D gene, but with no DNA this cannot be confirmed. In germline, CDR1 is WSHSY, CDR2 SAAADI. This CDR3 is 18 amino acids long. The CDR3 sequence is CASSESGDRGHPELDYTF.

V is TRBV15 and J is TRBJ2-7; with no DNA, the TCRdb D assignment of TRBD2 cannot be verified. Germline V gene lookup returns CDR1 LNHNV and CDR2 YYDKDF (reference sequence). The CDR3 totals 13 residues. CDR3 protein: CATSRALAWEQYF.

The chain links TRBV27 to TRBJ2-5; as DNA is missing, the TRBD2 call by TCRdb cannot be tested. The CDR3 is 17 amino acids. The germline gives CDR1 MNHEY, CDR2 SMNVEV (reference sequence). The CDR3 loop is CASSTRLAGSHQETQYF.

The J gene is TRBJ2-2, the V gene TRBV29-1; TCRdb picks TRBD2, but there is no DNA to check that call. This CDR3 is built from 17 residues. Per germline, CDR1 SQVTM and CDR2 ANQGSEA. The CDR3 here is CSVIPAGGGPGTGELFF.

The chain is built from TRBV29-1 and TRBJ2-2. The CDR3 is 12 amino acids. CDR1 is SQVTM and CDR2 is ANQGSEA in the germline V gene. The CDR3 sequence is CSVAANTGELFF.

The genes are TRBV27 and TRBJ2-7. Per the germline V gene, CDR1 is MNHEY and CDR2 is SMNVEV (reference sequence). CDR3 size: 14 residues. CDR3 protein: CASSLSVSSYEQYF.

The chain combines TRBV11-2 with TRBJ2-7. This CDR3 contains 13 residues. The V gene's germline CDR1 is SGHAT and CDR2 FQNNGV. The CDR3 sequence is CASSLSDLYEQYF.

The chain links TRBV7-7 to TRBJ2-3; checking the TCRdb D call of TRBD1 is not possible without DNA. The CDR3 loop spans 15 amino acids. Germline-derived CDR1 and CDR2 are SSHAT and FNYEAQ (reference sequence). CDR3 sequence: CASSLGQGPTDTQYF.

The chain is built from TRBV7-9 and TRBJ2-7; there is no DNA to check the TCRdb D call of TRBD2. The CDR3 has 13 amino acids. Per the germline V gene, CDR1 is SEHNR and CDR2 is FQNEAQ (reference sequence). The CDR3 is CASIPRAGDEQYF.

The genes are TRBV24-1 and TRBJ2-1; TCRdb names TRBD2, which stays unverified in the absence of DNA. This CDR3 region has 15 residues. Germline-derived CDR1 and CDR2 are KGHDR and SFDVKD. CDR3 sequence reads: CATSDSGTSGNEQFF.

This CDR3 reads CASSAPSRTANYGYTF. The rearrangement uses TRBV9 and TRBJ1-2. Germline CDR1 SGDLS, CDR2 YYNGEE. The CDR3 extends over 16 amino acids.

The rearrangement uses TRBV6-5 and TRBJ2-7; there is no DNA to check the TCRdb D call of TRBD2. Germline-derived CDR1 and CDR2 are MNHEY and SVGAGI. The CDR3 consists of 18 residues. The CDR3: CACSFGGLAGGKAYEQYF.

The rearrangement joins TRBV10-3 to TRBJ2-1; TCRdb's D gene call, TRBD1, goes unchecked for lack of DNA. This CDR3 comprises 17 residues. Germline CDR1 is ENHRY and CDR2 is SYGVKD. The CDR3 here is CAISELKDTNSYNEQFF.